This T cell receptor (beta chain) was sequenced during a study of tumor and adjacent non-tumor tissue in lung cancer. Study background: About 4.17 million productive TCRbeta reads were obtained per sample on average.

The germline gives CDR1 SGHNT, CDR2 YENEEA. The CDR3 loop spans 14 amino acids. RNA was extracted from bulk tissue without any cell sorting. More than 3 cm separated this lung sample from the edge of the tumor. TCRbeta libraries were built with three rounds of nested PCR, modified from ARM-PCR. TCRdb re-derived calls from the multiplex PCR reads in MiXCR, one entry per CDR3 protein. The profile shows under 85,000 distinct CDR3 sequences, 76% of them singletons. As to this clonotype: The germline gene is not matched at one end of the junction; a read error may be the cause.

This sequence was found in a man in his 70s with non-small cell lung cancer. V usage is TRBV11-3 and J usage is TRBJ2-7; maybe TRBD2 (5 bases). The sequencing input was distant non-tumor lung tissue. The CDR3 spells CARSSMTGTYEQYF. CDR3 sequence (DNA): TGTGCCAGGAGCTCAATGACGGGAACCTACGAGCAGTACTTC.